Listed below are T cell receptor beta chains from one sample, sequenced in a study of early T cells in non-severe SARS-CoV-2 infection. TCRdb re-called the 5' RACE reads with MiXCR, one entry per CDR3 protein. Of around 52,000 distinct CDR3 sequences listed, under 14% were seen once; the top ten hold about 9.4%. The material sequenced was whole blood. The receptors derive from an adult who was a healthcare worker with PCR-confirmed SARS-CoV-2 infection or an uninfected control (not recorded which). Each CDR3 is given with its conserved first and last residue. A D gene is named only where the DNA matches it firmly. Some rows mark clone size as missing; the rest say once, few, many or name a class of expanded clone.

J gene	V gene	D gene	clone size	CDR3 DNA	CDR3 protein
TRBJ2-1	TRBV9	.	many	TGTGCCAGCAGCGTAGGTGGGACAATCCATGAGCAGTTCTTC	CASSVGGTIHEQFF
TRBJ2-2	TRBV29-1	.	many	TGCAGCGTTGACAATGGGGACACCGGGGAGCTGTTTTTT	CSVDNGDTGELFF
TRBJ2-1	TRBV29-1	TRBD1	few	TGCAGCGCCAGAGGGACAGGAGCTTACAATGAGCAGTTCTTC	CSARGTGAYNEQFF
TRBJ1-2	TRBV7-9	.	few	TGTGCCAGCAGCTTAGTACGGGACATTCGCACCCATGGATATGGCTACACCTTC	CASSLVRDIRTHGYGYTF
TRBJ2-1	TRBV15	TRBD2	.	TGTGCCACCAGCCTAACCGGGACTAGTCTCAATGAGCAGTTCTTC	CATSLTGTSLNEQFF
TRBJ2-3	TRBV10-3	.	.	TGTGCCATCAGTGTCAGCCTCACAGATACGCAGTATTTT	CAISVSLTDTQYF
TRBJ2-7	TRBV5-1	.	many	TGCGCCAGCAGCTTGGCCGGGGCTCCCTACGAGCAGTACTTC	CASSLAGAPYEQYF
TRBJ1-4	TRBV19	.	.	TGTGCCAGTAGTATCCCCGGGATGCGGAATGAAAAACTGTTTTTT	CASSIPGMRNEKLFF
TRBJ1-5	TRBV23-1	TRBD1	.	TGCGCCAGCAGTCAACCGCCTAACGGTCTGACAGGGACCTTAACTTATAGCAATCAGCCCCAGCATTTT	CASSQPPNGLTGTLTYSNQPQHF
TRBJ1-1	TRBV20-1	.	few	TGCAGTGCCAAGGGGGACACAGAGGTGGTCACTGAAGCTTTCTTT	CSAKGDTEVVTEAFF
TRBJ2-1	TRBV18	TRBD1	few	TGTGCCAGCTCACCCCCCCGGGACAGGGATGAGCAGTTCTTC	CASSPPRDRDEQFF
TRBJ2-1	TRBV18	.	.	TGTGCCAGCTCACCAACTACCGGAGGGGGTAAGCAGTTCTTC	CASSPTTGGGKQFF
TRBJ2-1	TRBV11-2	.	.	TGTGCCAGCAGCTTAGGGATATTCGAGCAGTTCTTC	CASSLGIFEQFF
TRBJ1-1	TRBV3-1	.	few	TGTGCCAGCAGCCAACTCGTAGTCAACACTGAAGCTTTCTTT	CASSQLVVNTEAFF
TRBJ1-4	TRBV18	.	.	TGTGCCAGCTCACCTGGGAATAATGAAAAACTGTTTTTT	CASSPGNNEKLFF
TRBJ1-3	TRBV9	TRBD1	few	TGTGCCAGCAGCGCGAAGGGACAGGGGTACGGAAACACCATATATTTT	CASSAKGQGYGNTIYF
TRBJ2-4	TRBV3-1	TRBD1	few	TGTGCCAGCAGCCTACGACAGGGCGGAAACATTCAGTACTTC	CASSLRQGGNIQYF
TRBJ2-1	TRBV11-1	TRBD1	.	TGTGCCAGCAGCCCGGACAGGAATGAGCAGTTCTTC	CASSPDRNEQFF
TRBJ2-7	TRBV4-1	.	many	TGCGCCAGCAGGTCTTGGACAGCGAGCTCCTACGAGCAGTACTTC	CASRSWTASSYEQYF
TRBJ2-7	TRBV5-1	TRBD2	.	TGCGCCAGCAGCTTGGGGCTAGCGGGGATACAATACGAGCAGTACTTC	CASSLGLAGIQYEQYF
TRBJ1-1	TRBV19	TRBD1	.	TGTGCCAGTAGGCCACCGGGACAGGGGAACACTGAAGCTTTCTTT	CASRPPGQGNTEAFF
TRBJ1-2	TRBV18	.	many	TGTGCCAGCTCACCAATCGGAAGGGGGGCAGATGATGGCTACACCTTC	CASSPIGRGADDGYTF
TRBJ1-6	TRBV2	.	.	TGTGCCAGCAGGGGGGGCAGCTATAATTCACCCCTCCACTTT	CASRGGSYNSPLHF
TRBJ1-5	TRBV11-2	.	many	TGTGCCAGCAGCTCGGGACGGATCAATCAGCCCCAGCATTTT	CASSSGRINQPQHF
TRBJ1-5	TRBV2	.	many	TGTGCCAGTGTGGCGGGGCCTATCAATCAGCCCCAGCATTTT	CASVAGPINQPQHF
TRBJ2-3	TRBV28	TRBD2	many	TGTGCCAGCAGTTCTCTAGCGGGGGCCGGGGATACGCAGTATTTT	CASSSLAGAGDTQYF
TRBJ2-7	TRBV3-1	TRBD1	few	TGTGCCAGCAGCCCCCGGACAGGGGGCTACGAGCAGTACTTC	CASSPRTGGYEQYF
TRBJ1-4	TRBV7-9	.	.	TGTGCCAGCAGCTTACAGGGAATTGAAAAACTGTTTTTT	CASSLQGIEKLFF
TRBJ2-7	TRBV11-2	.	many	TGTGCCAGCAGCTTAGTGTGGTTCCAGTCGCAAGGGGCCTACGAGCAGTACTTC	CASSLVWFQSQGAYEQYF
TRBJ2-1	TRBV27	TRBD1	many	TGTGCCAGCAGTCAATCGACAGGGGCCTACAATGAGCAGTTCTTC	CASSQSTGAYNEQFF
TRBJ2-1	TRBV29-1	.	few	TGCAGCGCCGCCAGGGGGGTGTCCTACAATGAGCAGTTCTTC	CSAARGVSYNEQFF
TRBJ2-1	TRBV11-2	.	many	TGTGCCAGCAGCTCCCCCCGGTCGGGGCGGACCTACAATGAGCAGTTCTTC	CASSSPRSGRTYNEQFF
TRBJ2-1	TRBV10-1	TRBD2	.	TGCGCCAGCAGTGATGGAGCGGGAGGGGGGAATGAGCAGTTCTTC	CASSDGAGGGNEQFF
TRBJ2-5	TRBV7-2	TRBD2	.	TGTGCCAGCAGCTTAGGGACTAGCGGGTTCCAAGAGACCCAGTACTTC	CASSLGTSGFQETQYF
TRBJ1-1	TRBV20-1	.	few	TGCAGTGCTAGTCAGGAAGGGGACACTGAAGCTTTCTTT	CSASQEGDTEAFF
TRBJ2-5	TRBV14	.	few	TGTGCCAGCAGCCACGCCTATTTGGAGACCCAGTACTTC	CASSHAYLETQYF
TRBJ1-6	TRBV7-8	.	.	TGTGCCAGCAGCCCCCAGACGGCCCTTGGGTTCCCCCTCCACTTT	CASSPQTALGFPLHF
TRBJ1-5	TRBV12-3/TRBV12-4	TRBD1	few	TGTGCCAGCAGTCCGACAGGGGGCAATCAGCCCCAGCATTTT	CASSPTGGNQPQHF
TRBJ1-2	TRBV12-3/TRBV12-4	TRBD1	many	TGTGCCACCGGGGACAGGGTAGGATATGGCTACACCTTC	CATGDRVGYGYTF
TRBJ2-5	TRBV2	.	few	TGTGCCAGCAGTGAGGGACCTTCGGCCCAGTACTTC	CASSEGPSAQYF
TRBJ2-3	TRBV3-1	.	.	TGTGCCAGCAGCCAAGGGCCGGCGGCCTCCACAGATACGCAGTATTTT	CASSQGPAASTDTQYF
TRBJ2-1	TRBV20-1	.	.	TGCAGTGCTAGCCTCACTAGGATCAATGAGCAGTTCTTC	CSASLTRINEQFF
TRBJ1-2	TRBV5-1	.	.	TGCGCCAGCAGCTGGGACCTGCTATCTGGCTACACCTTC	CASSWDLLSGYTF
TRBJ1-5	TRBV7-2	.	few	TGTGCCAGCAGCTTAGCGGACGTGCCAACCCAGCATTTT	CASSLADVPTQHF
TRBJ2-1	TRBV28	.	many	TGTGCCAGCAGTTGGTACAATGAGCAGTTCTTC	CASSWYNEQFF
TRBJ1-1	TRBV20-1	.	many	TGCAGTGCTAGAGATACCCAGTTCAGGGCTGAAGCTTTCTTT	CSARDTQFRAEAFF